This T cell receptor beta chain emerged from a study of T cell responses to AZD1222 COVID-19 vaccine. Findings and caveats of the study: Vaccine-associated CD4 TCRs ranged over spike, dominating at 160-218 and 743-854. At study baseline, merely about 6 AZD1222 recipients were seropositive. Unmutated variant regions are reportedly targeted by nearly half of spike-specific TCRs.

Trimming took off 6 bases at V and 4 bases at J, with 15 bases between the two ends. The CDR3 runs 14 residues. Germline loops: CDR1 MNHEY, CDR2 SVGAGI. On this clone itself: Its antigen is unidentified.

The protocol was immunoSEQ multiplex PCR, while the TCRdb copy is restricted to in-frame clones and leaves out a portion. Among roughly 120,000 clones listed, roughly 88% were seen once. The sequence came from an adult in good health. The chain uses TRBV6-5 and TRBJ1-1; possibly TRBD1 for D (5 bases). The sample consisted of peripheral blood, taken on day 0 of MenACWY control vaccination. The CDR3 here is CASSLRGGGTEAFF. The CDR3 DNA follows: TGTGCCAGCAGCCTACGGGGCGGAGGCACTGAAGCTTTCTTT.